A selection of T cell receptor beta chains follows, all from one sample in a study of blood T cell repertoires in COVID-19. TCRdb keeps only in-frame clones here, not all; method: immunoSEQ multiplex PCR. The data contain 220,000 or so clones, 70% to 90% of them seen just once; the ten biggest clones take up 10%. The sequencing input was peripheral blood. All receptors come from a woman between 50 and 59 years old with COVID-19, enrolled during active disease. Both conserved end residues are part of each CDR3. The D gene is left open where the match is weak. Some rows have no size entry. The others give once, few or many, or a class for an expanded clone.

TRBJ2-6 TRBD1 . TRBV6-1 CASSEGQGRSGANVLTF TGTGCCAGCAGTGAAGGACAGGGACGCTCTGGGGCCAACGTCCTGACTTTC
TRBJ2-2 TRBD2 . TRBV27 CASSLTGGGTGELFF TGTGCCAGCAGTCTAACCGGGGGGGGTACCGGGGAGCTGTTTTTT
TRBJ2-3 . . TRBV4-1 CASSQAPLADTQYF TGCGCCAGCAGCCAAGCCCCTCTAGCGGATACGCAGTATTTT
TRBJ1-2 . few TRBV30 CAWSPQTGSNGYTF TGTGCCTGGAGTCCTCAGACAGGATCGAATGGCTACACCTTC
TRBJ2-1 . . TRBV6-6 CASSYSSMRVEQFF TGTGCCAGCAGTTACTCGAGTATGCGGGTTGAGCAGTTCTTC
TRBJ1-3 . . TRBV28 CASSFQGIGGNTIYF TGTGCCAGCAGTTTCCAGGGGATAGGAGGAAACACCATATATTTT
TRBJ2-1 . . TRBV3-1/TRBV3-2 CASSQEREQRDEQFF TGTGCCAGCAGCCAAGAGAGGGAACAGAGGGATGAGCAGTTCTTC
TRBJ1-6 TRBD1 . TRBV13 CASSRQGEKYNSPLHF TGTGCCAGCAGTCGACAGGGGGAAAAGTATAATTCACCCCTCCACTTT
TRBJ2-5 TRBD2 . TRBV19 CASSIDLAGGHQETQYF TGTGCCAGTAGTATAGATTTGGCGGGGGGGCACCAAGAGACCCAGTACTTC
TRBJ1-1 . few TRBV12-5 CASGLPGEATEAFF TGTGCTAGTGGTTTGCCTGGTGAGGCAACTGAAGCTTTCTTT
TRBJ1-6 . few TRBV28 CASSRAGFYNSPLHF TGTGCCAGCAGTCGGGCGGGTTTCTATAATTCACCCCTCCACTTT
TRBJ2-3 TRBD2 . TRBV5-4 CASSQSILGGTDTQYF TGTGCCAGCAGTCAATCGATCCTCGGGGGGACAGATACGCAGTATTTT
TRBJ2-2 . . TRBV27 CASTDSSGELFF TGTGCCAGCACCGACAGCAGCGGGGAGCTGTTTTTT
TRBJ1-6 . . TRBV3-1/TRBV3-2 CASRGYGLNNSPLHF TGTGCCAGTAGGGGGTATGGGTTGAATAATTCACCCCTCCACTTT
TRBJ2-1 TRBD2 . TRBV19 CASSISSGGISYNEQFF TGTGCCAGTAGTATTTCTAGCGGGGGTATATCCTACAATGAGCAGTTCTTC
TRBJ1-2 . once TRBV2 CASKRGLDGYTF TGTGCCAGCAAGCGGGGGCTGGATGGCTACACCTTC
TRBJ1-2 . few TRBV7-6 CASSRGYGYTF TGTGCCAGCAGCCGGGGGTATGGCTACACCTTC
TRBJ2-1 TRBD2 once TRBV11-3 CASSLGAGGNEQFF TGTGCCAGCAGCTTAGGCGCCGGGGGGAATGAGCAGTTCTTC
TRBJ1-2 . . TRBV30 CAWSSRVGYGYTF TGTGCCTGGAGTAGCAGGGTCGGCTATGGCTACACCTTC
TRBJ2-1 TRBD1 . TRBV5-5 CASSLETGQYNEQFF TGTGCCAGCAGCTTGGAAACGGGACAGTACAATGAGCAGTTCTTC
TRBJ2-5 . . TRBV21-1 CASSKGGGGQETQYF TGTGCCAGCAGCAAAGGAGGGGGCGGTCAAGAGACCCAGTACTTC
TRBJ1-4 . . TRBV5-4 CASSPPGGGSKIF TGTGCCAGCAGCCCTCCCGGGGGGGGATCTAAGATTTTT
TRBJ2-1 TRBD2 . TRBV5-1 CASSFQGGGGDEQFF TGCGCCAGCAGCTTCCAAGGCGGGGGGGGCGATGAGCAGTTCTTC
TRBJ1-3 TRBD1 . TRBV7-2 CASSLAGTGRGNTIYF TGTGCCAGCAGCTTGGCCGGGACAGGAAGGGGAAACACCATATATTTT
TRBJ1-1 . . TRBV30 CAWMVRAGAEAFF TGTGCCTGGATGGTAAGGGCAGGGGCTGAAGCTTTCTTT
TRBJ1-1 . . TRBV9 CASSVRVNTEAFF TGTGCCAGCAGCGTAAGAGTGAACACTGAAGCTTTCTTT
TRBJ2-7 . . TRBV7-2 CASSLTSGSYEQYF TGTGCCAGCAGCTTAACAAGCGGTTCCTACGAGCAGTACTTC
TRBJ1-2 TRBD1 . TRBV5-6 CASSSGTGSIYGYTF TGTGCCAGCAGCTCCGGGACAGGGTCGATCTATGGCTACACCTTC
TRBJ2-1 TRBD1 once TRBV4-1 CASSQGVGLGTAFNEQFF TGCGCCAGCAGCCAAGGCGTTGGGTTAGGGACAGCCTTCAATGAGCAGTTCTTC
TRBJ2-5 TRBD1 . TRBV11-2 CATKTTGVETQYF TGTGCCACCAAGACCACAGGGGTTGAGACCCAGTACTTC
TRBJ2-2 . . TRBV5-1 CASSLGLQDTGELFF TGCGCCAGCAGCTTGGGTCTCCAGGACACCGGGGAGCTGTTTTTT
TRBJ1-1 . . TRBV29-1 CSVNGGRTEAFF TGCAGCGTTAACGGGGGGCGGACTGAAGCTTTCTTT
TRBJ1-1 . . TRBV2 CASIDTMNTEAFF TGTGCCAGCATAGACACGATGAACACTGAAGCTTTCTTT
TRBJ2-7 . . TRBV14 CASSQNVLYEQYF TGTGCCAGCAGCCAAAACGTACTCTACGAGCAGTACTTC
TRBJ2-1 . . TRBV4-2 CASSQERGRNEQFF TGTGCCAGCAGCCAAGAACGGGGTAGGAATGAGCAGTTCTTC
TRBJ2-2 . . TRBV6-1 CASSDRLTGELFF TGTGCCAGCAGTGACAGGCTTACTGGGGAGCTGTTTTTT
TRBJ1-2 TRBD1 . TRBV12-3/TRBV12-4 CASSLRTGGGYTF TGTGCCAGCAGCCTAAGGACAGGGGGAGGCTACACCTTC
TRBJ1-2 . few TRBV27 CASSLSQNYGYTF TGTGCCAGCAGTTTATCACAGAACTATGGCTACACCTTC
TRBJ2-6 . . TRBV6-1 CASSVPHVRSGANVLTF TGTGCCAGCAGTGTACCCCACGTGAGATCTGGGGCCAACGTCCTGACTTTC
TRBJ2-3 TRBD2 . TRBV7-2 CASSPLAGTQYF TGTGCCAGCAGCCCCTTAGCGGGAACGCAGTATTTT
TRBJ1-2 . . TRBV10-3 CAISERAGNGYTF TGTGCCATCAGTGAAAGGGCAGGGAATGGCTACACCTTC
TRBJ2-7 . . TRBV5-4 CASSPAWRTVEQYF TGTGCCAGCAGCCCAGCCTGGAGGACCGTCGAGCAGTACTTC
TRBJ1-5 TRBD1 few TRBV5-6 CASSSDRNNQPQHF TGTGCCAGCAGCTCGGACAGGAACAATCAGCCCCAGCATTTT
TRBJ1-2 . . TRBV2 CASEAQGVGYNYGYTF TGTGCCAGCGAAGCCCAGGGTGTGGGGTATAACTATGGCTACACCTTC
TRBJ2-1 . . TRBV5-1 CASSPSRGLTGEQFF TGCGCCAGCAGCCCGAGTCGGGGACTCACCGGGGAGCAGTTCTTC
TRBJ2-6 . . TRBV27 CASSDIRTGANVLTF TGTGCCAGCAGCGATATCCGAACAGGGGCCAACGTCCTGACTTTC
TRBJ1-1 TRBD1 . TRBV5-1 CASSLNRGTEAFF TGCGCCAGCAGCTTGAACAGGGGCACTGAAGCTTTCTTT
TRBJ2-1 TRBD2 . TRBV27 CASSSHGGGKYNEQFF TGTGCCAGCAGTTCCCATGGGGGGGGGAAATACAATGAGCAGTTCTTC